The 16 T cell receptor beta chains below all came from one sample that was sequenced in a study of a mutant IDH1 vaccine in newly diagnosed glioma. Indicated time point: week 5, during vaccination. Every vaccination contained 300 ug of the mutant IDH1 20-mer peptide and was paired with topical imiquimod. These receptors have no identified antigens. Using immunoSEQ multiplex PCR, the repertoire was profiled, and TCRdb retains in-frame clones only, with some absent. The data contain tens of thousands of clones, around 90% of them singletons. The sequenced sample was peripheral blood mononuclear cells (PBMCs), obtained from a glioma patient whose treatment included an IDH1 peptide vaccine. The receptors shown here come from a woman in her thirties or forties with glioma. Some clones in this sample may be carry-over from other donors' samples.

This sequence joins TRBV28 and TRBJ2-3; 8 nucleotides line up with TRBD2. The CDR3 runs 15 residues. V gave up 5 bases and J gave up 1 base; unmatched junction bases: 5. The germline V gene encodes CDR1 MDHEN and CDR2 SYDVKM. CDR3 DNA: TGTGCCAGCAGTCGTCGGCGGGGGGGCACAGATACGCAGTATTTT. It codes for CASSRRRGGTDTQYF.

This clone was seen only once. This chain uses TRBV6-6 with TRBJ1-2; D perhaps matches TRBD1 (5 bases). V lost 7 bases to trimming and J lost 7 bases, with 10 bases between them. Germline-derived CDR1 and CDR2 are MNHNY and SVGAGI (reference sequence). The CDR3 runs to 11 residues. For the CDR3, the DNA is TGTGCCAGCATGGGGGTTCCTGGCTACACCTTC. It codes for CASMGVPGYTF.

CDR3 sequence: CASSPESQETQYF. CDR3 coding DNA: TGTGCCAGCAGCCCTGAGTCACAAGAGACCCAGTACTTC. The chain couples TRBV5-6 to TRBJ2-5; no clear D gene. Germline loops: CDR1 SGHDT, CDR2 YYEEEE. The CDR3 runs 13 residues. V gave up 4 bases and J gave up 2 bases, with 9 bases separating them.

This rearrangement joins TRBV4-1 to TRBJ2-2; unclear D gene. Trimming left V 1 base short and J 7 bases short, with 13 bases between. Germline loops: CDR1 MGHRA, CDR2 YSYEKL. This CDR3 contains 15 residues. CDR3 sequence: CASSQGVVAGGELFF. CDR3 nucleotide sequence: TGCGCCAGCAGCCAAGGGGTTGTAGCCGGCGGGGAGCTGTTTTTT.

The chain employs TRBV11-2 and TRBJ1-2, with D tentatively TRBD1 (6 bases). The germline V and J ends were trimmed by 9 bases and 8 bases, with 13 bases remaining between them. The CDR3 runs to 11 residues. Germline V CDR1 and CDR2: SGHAT, FQNNGV. The CDR3 region is CASSGARGYTF. CDR3 nucleotides: TGTGCCAGTTCGGGGGCTAGAGGCTACACCTTC.

V is TRBV27 and J is TRBJ1-1; D gene uncertain. Germline V CDR1 and CDR2: MNHEY, SMNVEV (reference sequence). The V end lost 4 bases, the J end lost 0 bases, and 6 bases lay between the germline ends. The CDR3 is 13 residues long. The CDR3 sequence: CASSYRMNTEAFF. The CDR3 DNA sequence: TGTGCCAGCAGTTATCGGATGAACACTGAAGCTTTCTTT.

The chain is built from TRBV5-1 and TRBJ2-5; possibly TRBD1 for D (6 bases). V dropped 5 bases and J dropped 4 bases, with 12 bases sitting between them. The CDR3 runs to 13 residues. Germline CDR1 SGHRS, CDR2 YFSETQ. The DNA for the CDR3 is TGCGCCAGCAGAGATGGACAGAGAGAGACCCAGTACTTC. It is translated as CASRDGQRETQYF.

V and J are TRBV7-8 and TRBJ1-5; no firm D call. The V end lost 4 bases, the J end lost 4 bases, and 14 bases lay between the germline ends. Germline-derived CDR1 and CDR2 are SGHVS and FQNEAQ. The CDR3 is 15 residues long. CDR3 sequence (DNA): TGTGCCAGCAGCTCCTTGGTGGGTGGGAATCAGCCCCAGCATTTT. Translation: CASSSLVGGNQPQHF.

The genes are TRBV7-2 and TRBJ1-1, with no clear D. The CDR3 loop spans 14 amino acids. The V gene lost 4 bases and the J gene lost 1 base, with 10 bases spanning the gap. CDR1 is SGHTA, CDR2 FQGNSA, per germline. CDR3 region: CASSSSTRNTEAFF. The CDR3 DNA reads TGTGCCAGCAGCTCCTCAACAAGGAACACTGAAGCTTTCTTT.

The chain is built from TRBV25-1 and TRBJ2-3; D uncertain. The germline CDR1 and CDR2 sequences are MGHDK and SYGVNS. The CDR3 extends over 14 amino acids. V was clipped by 3 bases and J by 1 base, with 8 bases between them. The CDR3 nucleotides are TGTGCCAGCAGTGATCTTTGGGGCACAGATACGCAGTATTTT. It is translated as CASSDLWGTDTQYF.

The V gene is TRBV18, the J gene TRBJ2-3; maybe TRBD2 (5 bases). Trimming stripped 3 bases from V and 3 bases from J, with 16 bases between. The CDR3 spans 16 residues. From germline, CDR1 is KGHSH and CDR2 LQKENI. CDR3 region: CASSPGFRGLTDTQYF. DNA of the CDR3: TGTGCCAGCTCACCTGGATTCCGGGGTTTAACAGATACGCAGTATTTT.

The gene calls are TRBV28 and TRBJ1-4, with D unresolved. Germline V lookup: CDR1 MDHEN, CDR2 SYDVKM. This CDR3 is built from 13 residues. V dropped 4 bases and J dropped 5 bases, with 8 bases sitting between them. This CDR3 reads CASSSVRNEKLFF. CDR3 coding DNA: TGTGCCAGCAGTTCTGTGAGGAATGAAAAACTGTTTTTT.

J is TRBJ2-3 and V is TRBV5-1, with 16 bases identical to TRBD2. With V trimmed by 4 bases and J by 4 bases, 9 bases remained unmatched. CDR1 and CDR2 from the germline V gene are SGHRS and YFSETQ. The CDR3 totals 18 residues. CDR3: CASSRPGTSGRVADTQYF. As DNA, the CDR3 is TGCGCCAGCAGCCGCCCCGGGACTAGCGGGAGGGTTGCAGATACGCAGTATTTT.

V gene TRBV6-5 combines with J gene TRBJ2-1, with TRBD2 as a possible D gene (6 bases). Trimming took 8 bases from V and 3 from J, leaving 17 bases between them. CDR1 is MNHEY and CDR2 is SVGAGI in the germline V gene. The length of the CDR3 is 15 residues. CDR3 in DNA: TGTGCCAGCGGAGGGGCTGGGGTTGTCTACAATGAGCAGTTCTTC. It translates to CASGGAGVVYNEQFF.

The genes are TRBV15 and TRBJ2-7, with D hard to call. V lost 0 bases, J lost 7 bases, and 16 bases lay in between. The CDR3 is 15 residues long. The V gene's germline CDR1 is LNHNV and CDR2 YYDKDF (reference sequence). In DNA, the CDR3 is TGTGCCACCAGCAGAGAGACTGGACCTCCCGGGGAGCAGTACTTC. Encoded protein: CATSRETGPPGEQYF.

The chain is built from TRBV28 and TRBJ1-5; no firm D call. Trimming shortened V by 4 bases and J by 0 bases, and 7 bases separated the two germline ends. CDR3 size: 14 residues. Germline V gives CDR1 MDHEN, CDR2 SYDVKM. The CDR3, as DNA: TGTGCCAGCAGTTGGGAATATAGCAATCAGCCCCAGCATTTT. Translated, it gives CASSWEYSNQPQHF.